The sequence of this T cell receptor beta chain was determined in a study of cytomegalovirus exposure and HLA in healthy donors. Whole-study findings and limits: When presence/absence was analysed, sequencing depth was taken to be roughly uniform across donors. Immune exposure data for these donors was limited to CMV serostatus.

Germline CDR1 is MNHEY and CDR2 is SVGAGI. The CDR3 length is 12 residues. The V and J ends lost 7 bases and 9 bases respectively, with 15 bases between them. As for this clone: Antigen unknown.

The PCR was carried out with 60 Vbeta primers and 13 Jbeta primers. Measured with immunoSEQ multiplex PCR; TCRdb has only the in-frame clones, and not every one. The data hold approximately 99,000 clones, with around three quarters observed a single time. The rearrangement joins TRBV6-5 to TRBJ1-1; the D is unclear. The TCR originated in a male donor in good health and CMV-seropositive. The sequencing input was PBMCs. CDR3 protein: CASISTGEKAFF. The CDR3 nucleotides read TGTGCCAGCATCTCAACCGGGGAAAAAGCTTTCTTT.